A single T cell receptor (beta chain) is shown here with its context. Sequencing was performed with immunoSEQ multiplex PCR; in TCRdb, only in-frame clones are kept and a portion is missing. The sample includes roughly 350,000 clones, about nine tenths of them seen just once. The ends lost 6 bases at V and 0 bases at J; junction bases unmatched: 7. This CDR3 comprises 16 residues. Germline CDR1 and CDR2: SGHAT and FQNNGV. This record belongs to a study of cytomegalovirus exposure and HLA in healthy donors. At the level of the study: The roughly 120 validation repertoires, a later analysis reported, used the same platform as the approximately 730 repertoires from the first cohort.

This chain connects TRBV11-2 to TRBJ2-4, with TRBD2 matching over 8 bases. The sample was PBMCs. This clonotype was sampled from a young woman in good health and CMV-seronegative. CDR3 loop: CASRTQRGLAKNIQYF. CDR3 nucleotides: TGTGCCAGCAGGACCCAGCGGGGGCTAGCCAAAAACATTCAGTACTTC.